This TCR beta chain was profiled in a study of T cell responses to AZD1222 COVID-19 vaccine. TCRdb keeps only in-frame clones here, not all; method: immunoSEQ multiplex PCR. The profile shows 130,000 or so clones, 70% to 90% of them singletons. V lost 0 bases, J lost 1 base, and 2 bases stayed unmatched. CDR3 length: 16 residues. Germline V gives CDR1 SGHRS, CDR2 YFSETQ. The gene calls are TRBV5-1 and TRBJ2-2; 8 bases line up with TRBD2. This clonotype was obtained from an adult who received the AZD1222 COVID-19 vaccine. The material was peripheral blood, obtained 28 days after the second AZD1222 dose. The CDR3 DNA follows: TGCGCCAGCAGCTTGGGCCTAGCGGGGAACACCGGGGAGCTGTTTTTT. This sequence encodes CASSLGLAGNTGELFF.